This T cell receptor beta chain originates from a study of monozygotic twins with inflammatory bowel disease. CDR3 length: 13 residues. CDR1 and CDR2 (germline): KGHDR, SFDVKD. As regards this clonotype: The antigen remains undetermined.

Findings of the study overall: Variability in patient repertoires may have come partly from differing immunosuppressive treatments. The results supported no single strong signal or clonotype associated with IBD.

From the 5' RACE reads, TCRdb lists one entry per CDR3 protein and no DNA. The sample table includes 110,000 or so distinct CDR3 sequences. This TCR was recovered from a human donor with ulcerative colitis or Crohn's disease, or a healthy co-twin of an affected twin (not recorded which). The rearrangement joins TRBV24-1 to TRBJ1-1; TCRdb picks TRBD1, but there is no DNA to check that call. The sample consisted of blood. CDR3 sequence reads: CATRQGDGSEAFF.